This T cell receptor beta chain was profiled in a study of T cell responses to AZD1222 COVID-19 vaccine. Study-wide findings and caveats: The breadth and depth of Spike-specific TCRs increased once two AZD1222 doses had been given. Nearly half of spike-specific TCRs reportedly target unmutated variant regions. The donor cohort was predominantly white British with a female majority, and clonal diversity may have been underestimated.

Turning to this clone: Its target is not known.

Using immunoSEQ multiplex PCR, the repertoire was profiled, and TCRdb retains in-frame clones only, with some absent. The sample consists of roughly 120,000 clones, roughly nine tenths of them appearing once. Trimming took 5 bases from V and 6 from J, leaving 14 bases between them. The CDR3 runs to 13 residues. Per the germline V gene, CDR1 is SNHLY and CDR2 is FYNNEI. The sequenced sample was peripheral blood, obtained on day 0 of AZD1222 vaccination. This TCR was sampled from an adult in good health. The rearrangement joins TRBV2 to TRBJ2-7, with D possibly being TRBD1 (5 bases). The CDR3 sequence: CASSLTEDPEQYF. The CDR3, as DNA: TGTGCCAGCAGTTTGACAGAGGATCCCGAGCAGTACTTC.